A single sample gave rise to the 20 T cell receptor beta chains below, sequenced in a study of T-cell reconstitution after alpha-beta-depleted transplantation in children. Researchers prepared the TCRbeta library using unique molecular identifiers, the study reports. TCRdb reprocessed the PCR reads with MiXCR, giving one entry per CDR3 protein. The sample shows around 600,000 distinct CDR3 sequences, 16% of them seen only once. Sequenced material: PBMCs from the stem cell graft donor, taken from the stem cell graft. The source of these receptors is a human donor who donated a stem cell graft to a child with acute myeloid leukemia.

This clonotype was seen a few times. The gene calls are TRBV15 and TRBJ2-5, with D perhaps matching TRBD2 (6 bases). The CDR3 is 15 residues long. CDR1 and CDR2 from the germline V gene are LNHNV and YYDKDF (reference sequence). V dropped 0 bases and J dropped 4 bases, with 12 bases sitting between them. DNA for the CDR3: TGTGCCACCAGCAGAGATACGGGGGTGGTAGAGACCCAGTACTTC. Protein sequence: CATSRDTGVVETQYF.

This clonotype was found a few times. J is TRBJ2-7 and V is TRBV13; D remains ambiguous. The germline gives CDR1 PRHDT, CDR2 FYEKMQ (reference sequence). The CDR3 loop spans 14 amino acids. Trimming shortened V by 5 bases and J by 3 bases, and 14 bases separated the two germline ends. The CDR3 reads CASSPGRAFYEQYF. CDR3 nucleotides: TGTGCCAGCAGCCCCGGACGGGCCTTCTACGAGCAGTACTTC.

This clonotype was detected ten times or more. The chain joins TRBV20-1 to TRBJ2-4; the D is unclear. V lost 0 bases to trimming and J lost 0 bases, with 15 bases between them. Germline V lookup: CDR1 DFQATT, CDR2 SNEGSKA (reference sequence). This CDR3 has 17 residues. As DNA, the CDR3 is TGCAGTGCTAGAGAGATCGGTCCCCACTTAGCCAAAAACATTCAGTACTTC. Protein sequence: CSAREIGPHLAKNIQYF.

The CDR3 here is CASSQDSGGFFEQYF. CDR3 DNA: TGCGCCAGCAGCCAAGATAGCGGGGGTTTTTTCGAGCAGTACTTC. V is TRBV4-3 and J is TRBJ2-7; 9 positions match TRBD2. The CDR3 covers 15 residues. J was trimmed by 6 bases and V by 0 bases; bases with no gene match: 6. Germline CDR1 is LGHNA and CDR2 is YSLEER.

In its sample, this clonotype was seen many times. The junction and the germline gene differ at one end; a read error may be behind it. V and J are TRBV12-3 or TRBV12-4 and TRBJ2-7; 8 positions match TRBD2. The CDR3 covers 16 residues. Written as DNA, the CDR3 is TGTGCCAGCAGTCCCCGCACACTAGCGGACTCCCACGAGCAGTACTTC. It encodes CASSPRTLADSHEQYF.

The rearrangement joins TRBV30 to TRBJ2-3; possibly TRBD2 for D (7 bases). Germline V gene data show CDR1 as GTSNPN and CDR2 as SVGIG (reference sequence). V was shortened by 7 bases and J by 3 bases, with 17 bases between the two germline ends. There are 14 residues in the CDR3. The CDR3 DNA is TGTGCCTTCTCCGGGGGGCCTTTAACAGATACGCAGTATTTT. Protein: CAFSGGPLTDTQYF.

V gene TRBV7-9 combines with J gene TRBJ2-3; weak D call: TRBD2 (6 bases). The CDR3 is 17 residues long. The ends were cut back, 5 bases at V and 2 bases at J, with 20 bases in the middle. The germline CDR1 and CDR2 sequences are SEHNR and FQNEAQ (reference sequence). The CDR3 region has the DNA TGTGCCAGCAGCCCTACGGGCGGGGCGATTACCACAGATACGCAGTATTTT. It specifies CASSPTGGAITTDTQYF. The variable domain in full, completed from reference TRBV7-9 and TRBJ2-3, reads DTGVSQNPRHKITKRGQNVTFRCDPISEHNRLYWYRQTLGQGPEFLTYFQNEAQLEKSRLLSDRFSAERPKGSFSTLEIQRTEQGDSAMYLCASSPTGGAITTDTQYFGPGTRLTVL.

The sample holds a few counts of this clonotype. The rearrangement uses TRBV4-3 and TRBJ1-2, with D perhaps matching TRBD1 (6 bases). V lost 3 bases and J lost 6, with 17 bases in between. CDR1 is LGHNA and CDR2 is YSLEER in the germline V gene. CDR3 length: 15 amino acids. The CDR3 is CASSQLTGARDGYTF. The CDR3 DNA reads TGCGCCAGCAGCCAGCTCACGGGGGCCCGGGATGGCTACACCTTC.

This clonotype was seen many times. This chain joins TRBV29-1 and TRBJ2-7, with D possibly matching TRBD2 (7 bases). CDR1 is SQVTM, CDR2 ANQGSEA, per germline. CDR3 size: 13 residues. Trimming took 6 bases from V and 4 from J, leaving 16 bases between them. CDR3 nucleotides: TGCAGCGTCGTCCGGGGGGCGCCGTACGAGCAGTACTTC. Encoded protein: CSVVRGAPYEQYF.

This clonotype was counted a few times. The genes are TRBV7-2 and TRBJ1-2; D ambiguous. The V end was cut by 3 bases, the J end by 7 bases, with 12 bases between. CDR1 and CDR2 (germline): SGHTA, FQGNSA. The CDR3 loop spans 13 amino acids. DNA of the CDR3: TGTGCCAGCAGCTTCGGTACCGGGATTGGCTACACCTTC. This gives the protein CASSFGTGIGYTF. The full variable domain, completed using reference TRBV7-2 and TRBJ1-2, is GAGVSQSPSNKVTEKGKDVELRCDPISGHTALYWYRQSLGQGLEFLIYFQGNSAPDKSGLPSDRFSAERTGGSVSTLTIQRTQQEDSAVYLCASSFGTGIGYTFGSGTRLTVV.

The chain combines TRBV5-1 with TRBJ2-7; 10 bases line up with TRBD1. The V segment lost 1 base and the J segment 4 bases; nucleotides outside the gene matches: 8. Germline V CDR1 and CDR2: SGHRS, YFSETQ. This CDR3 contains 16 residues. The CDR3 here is CASSLSLRTGGYEQYF. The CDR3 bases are TGCGCCAGCAGCTTGTCCCTAAGGACAGGGGGATACGAGCAGTACTTC.

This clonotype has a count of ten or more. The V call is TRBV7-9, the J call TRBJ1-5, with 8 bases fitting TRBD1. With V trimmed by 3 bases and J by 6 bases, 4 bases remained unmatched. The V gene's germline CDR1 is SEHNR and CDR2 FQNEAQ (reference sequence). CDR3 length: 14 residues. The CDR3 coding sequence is TGTGCCAGCAGCTTCGGACAGGGCGGTCAGCCCCAGCATTTT. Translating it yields CASSFGQGGQPQHF.

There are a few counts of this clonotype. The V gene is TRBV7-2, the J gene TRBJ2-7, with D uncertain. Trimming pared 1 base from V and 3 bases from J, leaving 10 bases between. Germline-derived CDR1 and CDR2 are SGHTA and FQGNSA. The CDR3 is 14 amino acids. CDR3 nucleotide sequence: TGTGCCAGCAGCTTAGGCCCAGACCTCTACGAGCAGTACTTC. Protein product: CASSLGPDLYEQYF.

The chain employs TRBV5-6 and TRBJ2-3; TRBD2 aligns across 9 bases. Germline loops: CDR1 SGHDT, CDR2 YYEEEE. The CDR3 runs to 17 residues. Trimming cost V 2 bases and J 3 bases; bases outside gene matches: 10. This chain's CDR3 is CASSFYGGGATTDTQYF. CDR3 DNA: TGTGCCAGCAGCTTTTATGGCGGGGGGGCCACAACAGATACGCAGTATTTT.

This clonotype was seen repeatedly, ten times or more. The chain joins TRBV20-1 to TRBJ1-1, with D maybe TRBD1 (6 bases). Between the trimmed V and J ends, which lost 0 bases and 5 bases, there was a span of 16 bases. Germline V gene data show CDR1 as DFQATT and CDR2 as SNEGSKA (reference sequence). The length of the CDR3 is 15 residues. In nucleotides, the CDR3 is TGCAGTGCTAGAGATTCGGACAGCCTAAGGACTGAAGCTTTCTTT. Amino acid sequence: CSARDSDSLRTEAFF.

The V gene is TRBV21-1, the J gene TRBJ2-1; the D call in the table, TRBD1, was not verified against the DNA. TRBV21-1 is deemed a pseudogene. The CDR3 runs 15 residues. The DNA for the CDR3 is TGTGCCAGCTCTGGCCGGGACACTAATTACAATGAGCAGTTCTTC. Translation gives CASSGRDTNYNEQFF.

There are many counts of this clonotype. Written as DNA, the CDR3 is TGCAGTGCTACGCTCCTGAGGGCCCAAGAGACCCAGTACTTC. It translates to CSATLLRAQETQYF. The genes are TRBV20-1 and TRBJ2-5; D is possibly TRBD2 (5 bases). Trimming stripped 4 bases from V and 1 base from J, with 13 bases between. Germline CDR1 reads DFQATT; CDR2 reads SNEGSKA (reference sequence). The CDR3 loop spans 14 amino acids.

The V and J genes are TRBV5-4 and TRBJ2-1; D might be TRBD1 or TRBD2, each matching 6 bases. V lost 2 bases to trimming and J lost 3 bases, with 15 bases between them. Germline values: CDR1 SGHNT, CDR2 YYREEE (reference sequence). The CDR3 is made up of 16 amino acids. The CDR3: CASSFRTGALYNEQFF. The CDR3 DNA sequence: TGTGCCAGCAGCTTTCGAACGGGGGCCCTCTACAATGAGCAGTTCTTC.

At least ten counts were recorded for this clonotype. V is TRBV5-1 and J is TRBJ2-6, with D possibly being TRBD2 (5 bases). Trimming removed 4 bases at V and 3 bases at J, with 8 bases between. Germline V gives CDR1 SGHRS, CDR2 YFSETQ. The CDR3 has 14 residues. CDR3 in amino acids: CASSGGDGANVLTF. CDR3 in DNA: TGCGCCAGCAGCGGAGGAGATGGGGCCAACGTCCTGACTTTC.

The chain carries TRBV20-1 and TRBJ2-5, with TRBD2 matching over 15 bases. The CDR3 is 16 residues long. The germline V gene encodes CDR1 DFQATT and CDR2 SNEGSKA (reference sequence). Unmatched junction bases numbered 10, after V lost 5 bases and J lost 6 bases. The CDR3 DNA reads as TGCAGTGCTGCTGGGACTAGCGGGGGGCCGCGGAAGACCCAGTACTTC. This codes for CSAAGTSGGPRKTQYF.